This T cell receptor beta chain was retrieved from a study of blood T cell repertoires in COVID-19. Looking at the study overall: Italy, Spain and the United States were the sources of the convalescent and acute COVID-19 samples. PBMCs, B-cell-depleted T cells, or T cells provided the cDNA or gDNA that made up the material.

As originally analysed: Estimates of nucleated cell counts were drawn from the amplification of reference gene primers. Sequenced by immunoSEQ multiplex PCR; TCRdb stores in-frame clones only, minus some. V and J calls and clone size are given by that table; D and trimming were obtained from the DNA. The data contain roughly 120,000 clones, approximately 89% of them seen just once; the ten biggest clones take up 3.5% to 5.5%. Sequencing used peripheral blood. This sequence originates from a man in his forties or fifties with acute or convalescent COVID-19.

CDR3 protein: CASSPGTTSTDTQYF. CDR3 bases: TGTGCCAGCAGCCCAGGGACTACATCCACAGATACGCAGTATTTT. The genes are TRBV5-4 and TRBJ2-3; 7 bases agree with TRBD2. The CDR3 covers 15 residues. Losses at the gene ends were 4 bases for V and 2 bases for J; bases not matched to a gene: 7. In germline, CDR1 is SGHNT, CDR2 YYREEE (reference sequence). Complete variable domain (other parts from reference TRBV5-4 and TRBJ2-3): ETGVTQSPTHLIKTRGQQVTLRCSSQSGHNTVSWYQQALGQGPQFIFQYYREEENGRGNFPPRFSGLQFPNYSSELNVNALELDDSALYLCASSPGTTSTDTQYFGPGTRLTVL.